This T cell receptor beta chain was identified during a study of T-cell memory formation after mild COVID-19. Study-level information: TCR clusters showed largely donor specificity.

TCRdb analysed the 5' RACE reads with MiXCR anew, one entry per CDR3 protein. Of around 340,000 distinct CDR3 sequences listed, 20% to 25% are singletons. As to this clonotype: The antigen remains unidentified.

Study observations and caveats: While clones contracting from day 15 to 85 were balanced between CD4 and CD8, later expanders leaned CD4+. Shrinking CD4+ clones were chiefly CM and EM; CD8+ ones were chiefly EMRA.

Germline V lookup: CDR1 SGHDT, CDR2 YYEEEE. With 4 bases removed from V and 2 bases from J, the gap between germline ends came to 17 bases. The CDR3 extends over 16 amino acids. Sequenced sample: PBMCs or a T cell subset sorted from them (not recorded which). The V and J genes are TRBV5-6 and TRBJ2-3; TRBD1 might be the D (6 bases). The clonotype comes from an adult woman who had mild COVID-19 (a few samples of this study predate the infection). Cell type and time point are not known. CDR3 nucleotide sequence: TGTGCCAGCAGCCCCCACCCGGGACAAGACACAGATACGCAGTATTTT. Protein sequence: CASSPHPGQDTDTQYF.